Below are 19 T cell receptor beta chains sequenced from a single sample in a study of T cell changes during pregnancy in multiple sclerosis. Measured with immunoSEQ multiplex PCR; TCRdb has only the in-frame clones, and not every one. The sample includes 95,000 to 100,000 clones, more than 90% seen only once; the top ten take 3.1%. The source was peripheral blood, collected in the second trimester of pregnancy. All receptors come from a female donor with multiple sclerosis, enrolled in a pregnancy study.

The chain combines TRBV4-2 with TRBJ2-1; 11 positions match TRBD2. After removal of 1 base from V and 2 bases from J, the junction contained 10 bases not matched to a gene. Germline values: CDR1 LGHNA, CDR2 YNFKEQ. The CDR3 is 19 residues long. The CDR3 DNA sequence: TGTGCCAGCAGCCAAGCAATAGCGGGAGGGCCTAGTCCCTACAATGAGCAGTTCTTC. As protein: CASSQAIAGGPSPYNEQFF.

The V and J genes are TRBV2 and TRBJ2-1, with 13 bases fitting TRBD2. Germline V lookup: CDR1 SNHLY, CDR2 FYNNEI. The junction had 8 bases not matched to a gene; V was cut back by 6 bases and J by 9 bases. The length of the CDR3 is 15 residues. The chain's CDR3 is CASRQLAGGRSEQFF. In nucleotides, the CDR3 is TGTGCCAGCAGACAACTAGCGGGAGGGAGAAGTGAGCAGTTCTTC.

V usage is TRBV27 and J usage is TRBJ1-2, with TRBD1 as a possible D gene (6 bases). Trimming pared 3 bases from V and 7 bases from J, leaving 12 bases between. CDR1 and CDR2 from the germline V gene are MNHEY and SMNVEV (reference sequence). The CDR3 covers 13 residues. CDR3 bases: TGTGCCAGCAGTTTGGGGGGGGCCGGTGGCTACACCTTC. As protein: CASSLGGAGGYTF.

The chain couples TRBV30 to TRBJ2-4; 10 nucleotides match TRBD2. This CDR3 is 15 amino acids long. V dropped 0 bases and J dropped 8; count of bases not matched to a gene: 7. The germline gives CDR1 GTSNPN, CDR2 SVGIG (reference sequence). The CDR3, as DNA: TGTGCCTGGAGTGTACGAGCGGGAGGGCCACACATTCAGTACTTC. It specifies CAWSVRAGGPHIQYF.

The V gene is TRBV28, the J gene TRBJ2-7; TRBD1 agrees at 7 bases. CDR3 length equals 15 residues. CDR1 MDHEN and CDR2 SYDVKM come from the germline V gene. V gave up 6 bases and J gave up 3 bases; unmatched junction bases: 11. CDR3 nucleotide sequence: TGTGCCAGCAGCGAACACTCCCCAGGGGGCTACGAGCAGTACTTC. Translation gives CASSEHSPGGYEQYF.

The genes are TRBV5-1 and TRBJ2-7, with D possibly matching TRBD1 (6 bases). Germline assignment: CDR1 SGHRS and CDR2 YFSETQ. The CDR3 length is 14 residues. The V and J ends lost 0 bases and 2 bases respectively, with 9 bases between them. The CDR3, as DNA: TGCGCCAGCAGCTTGGTTACAGGGCCCTACGAGCAGTACTTC. It is translated as CASSLVTGPYEQYF.

The chain has TRBV4-2 and TRBJ2-7, with a tentative D call TRBD1 (5 bases). The V gene's germline CDR1 is LGHNA and CDR2 YNFKEQ. V was cut by 0 bases and J by 2 bases, with 5 bases left in between. The length of the CDR3 is 13 residues. CDR3 region: CASSQDRAYEQYF. CDR3 DNA sequence: TGTGCCAGCAGCCAAGACAGGGCCTACGAGCAGTACTTC.

The chain joins TRBV27 to TRBJ2-3; tentative D call: TRBD1 (6 bases). CDR3 length equals 15 residues. Trimming removed 6 bases at V and 1 base at J, with 14 bases between. Germline CDR1 is MNHEY and CDR2 is SMNVEV (reference sequence). DNA for the CDR3: TGTGCCAGCAGAAAACAGGGAATGGGCACAGATACGCAGTATTTT. It translates to CASRKQGMGTDTQYF.

The rearrangement joins TRBV7-9 to TRBJ2-1; TRBD2 matches at 9 bases. The CDR3 is 15 amino acids. Losses at the gene ends were 5 bases for V and 4 bases for J; bases not matched to a gene: 6. Germline loops: CDR1 SEHNR, CDR2 FQNEAQ (reference sequence). CDR3 in amino acids: CASSPGLASYNEQFF. The CDR3, as DNA: TGTGCCAGCAGCCCCGGACTAGCGTCTTACAATGAGCAGTTCTTC.

This clone has a single count. The rearrangement joins TRBV29-1 to TRBJ2-5, with TRBD1 matching 8 bases. The DNA end is more similar to TRBJ2-7, so the J call may be wrong. There are 13 residues in the CDR3. The germline gives CDR1 SQVTM, CDR2 ANQGSEA. CDR3 DNA: TGCAGCGTGACGGGACAGGAGCCCTACGAGCAGTACTTC. Its translation is CSVTGQEPYEQYF.

This chain uses TRBV7-6 with TRBJ2-2, with 7 nucleotides matching TRBD1. After removal of 0 bases from V and 2 bases from J, the junction contained 9 bases not matched to a gene. CDR1 SGHVS and CDR2 FNYEAQ come from the germline V gene. The CDR3 covers 18 residues. Here the CDR3 reads CASSLAGQVLLNTGELFF. CDR3 DNA sequence: TGTGCCAGCAGCTTAGCCGGACAGGTCCTACTAAACACCGGGGAGCTGTTTTTT. The full variable domain, rest sourced from reference TRBV7-6 and TRBJ2-2, is GAGVSQSPRYKVTKRGQDVALRCDPISGHVSLYWYRQALGQGPEFLTYFNYEAQQDKSGLPNDRFSAERPEGSISTLTIQRTEQRDSAMYRCASSLAGQVLLNTGELFFGEGSRLTVL.

V is TRBV28 and J is TRBJ2-1, with D unresolved. Trimming took 5 bases from V and 6 from J, leaving 11 bases between them. Germline V CDR1 and CDR2: MDHEN, SYDVKM. The CDR3 runs to 13 residues. CDR3: CASSPAVANEQFF. The DNA for the CDR3 is TGTGCCAGCAGTCCCGCCGTGGCCAATGAGCAGTTCTTC.

This clone was counted once. This sequence joins TRBV6-6 and TRBJ2-2, with D perhaps TRBD1 (6 bases). Trimming took 3 bases from V and 1 from J, leaving 12 bases between them. There are 16 residues in the CDR3. Germline V gene sequence: CDR1 MNHNY, CDR2 SVGAGI (reference sequence). CDR3 sequence: CASSYLTGRNTGELFF. The CDR3, as DNA: TGTGCCAGCAGTTATCTCACAGGGAGGAACACCGGGGAGCTGTTTTTT.

The chain links TRBV19 to TRBJ1-1; weak D call: TRBD1 (5 bases). From germline, CDR1 is LNHDA and CDR2 SQIVND (reference sequence). The CDR3 length is 14 residues. The germline V and J ends were trimmed by 5 bases and 1 base, with 11 bases remaining between them. The CDR3 region is CASSWGVPNTEAFF. The CDR3 nucleotides read TGTGCCAGTAGTTGGGGGGTCCCGAACACTGAAGCTTTCTTT.

A few counts support this clone. The chain couples TRBV4-2 to TRBJ2-2; no clear D gene. Trimming pared 1 base from V and 0 bases from J, leaving 6 bases between. The CDR3 sequence is 15 residues long. CDR1 and CDR2 (germline): LGHNA, YNFKEQ. This CDR3 reads CASSQGDSNTGELFF. CDR3 DNA sequence: TGTGCCAGCAGCCAAGGAGACTCGAACACCGGGGAGCTGTTTTTT.

The V and J genes are TRBV6-5 and TRBJ2-7; 8 nucleotides match TRBD1. Germline-derived CDR1 and CDR2 are MNHEY and SVGAGI. Trimming removed 0 bases from V and 5 bases from J; junction bases left unmatched: 6. The CDR3 covers 15 residues. The CDR3 loop is CASSYSGQGIHEQYF. In DNA form, the CDR3 reads TGTGCCAGCAGTTACTCAGGACAGGGTATCCACGAGCAGTACTTC.

The chain carries TRBV2 and TRBJ2-7, with 8 positions matching TRBD1. V dropped 7 bases and J dropped 1; count of bases not matched to a gene: 9. CDR3 size: 15 residues. Germline CDR1 SNHLY, CDR2 FYNNEI. The DNA for the CDR3 is TGTGCCAGCAATACCGGGACAGGTGTTTCCTACGAGCAGTACTTC. Translating gives CASNTGTGVSYEQYF.

The rearrangement uses TRBV7-9 and TRBJ2-3, with no clear D. CDR1 and CDR2 (germline): SEHNR, FQNEAQ (reference sequence). V lost 0 bases, J lost 2 bases, and 6 bases lay in between. The CDR3 extends over 14 amino acids. CDR3 sequence: CASSLAGSTDTQYF. CDR3 DNA sequence: TGTGCCAGCAGCTTAGCGGGCTCCACAGATACGCAGTATTTT.

The chain couples TRBV28 to TRBJ2-2, with D perhaps matching TRBD2 (6 bases). In germline, CDR1 is MDHEN, CDR2 SYDVKM. This CDR3 has 17 amino acids. Trimming shortened V by 5 bases and J by 2 bases, and 18 bases separated the two germline ends. The chain's CDR3 is CASSLPEAGLNTGELFF. Here the CDR3 DNA reads TGTGCCAGCAGTCTCCCAGAGGCGGGACTTAACACCGGGGAGCTGTTTTTT.